One T cell receptor beta chain is described in this entry. Germline V gives CDR1 LGHDT, CDR2 YNNKEL (reference sequence). CDR3 length: 13 amino acids. Trimming took 0 bases from V and 6 from J, leaving 8 bases between them. The record originates from a study of blood T cell repertoires in COVID-19. Only in-frame clones appear in the TCRdb table, and some are missing; sequencing was by immunoSEQ multiplex PCR. The sample holds 250,000 to 350,000 clones, about 89% seen once. This sequence joins TRBV3-1 (or the pseudogene TRBV3-2) and TRBJ1-1; D gene uncertain. The sequencing sample was made of peripheral blood. This clonotype originated in a woman between 35 and 50 years old who had recovered from COVID-19. The CDR3 reads CASSQERRAEAFF. CDR3 nucleotide sequence: TGTGCCAGCAGCCAAGAAAGGAGGGCTGAAGCTTTCTTT.